This T cell receptor (beta chain) came from a study of cytomegalovirus exposure and HLA in healthy donors. The study ran its PCR with 60 Vbeta and 13 Jbeta primers. The protocol was immunoSEQ multiplex PCR, while the TCRdb copy is restricted to in-frame clones and leaves out a portion. Among some 180,000 clones listed, 60% to 85% were seen once. Germline loops: CDR1 KGHSH, CDR2 LQKENI. The germline V and J ends were trimmed by 3 bases and 7 bases, with 16 bases remaining between them. The CDR3 runs 15 residues. This TCR came from a man between 18 and 35 years old in good health and CMV-seronegative. The chain recombines TRBV18 with TRBJ2-1; a possible D gene is TRBD1 (6 bases). The sequencing sample was made of PBMCs. The CDR3 DNA follows: TGTGCCAGCTCACCCCCAGGGGCCGCTTGGAATGAGCAGTTCTTC. It yields the protein CASSPPGAAWNEQFF.